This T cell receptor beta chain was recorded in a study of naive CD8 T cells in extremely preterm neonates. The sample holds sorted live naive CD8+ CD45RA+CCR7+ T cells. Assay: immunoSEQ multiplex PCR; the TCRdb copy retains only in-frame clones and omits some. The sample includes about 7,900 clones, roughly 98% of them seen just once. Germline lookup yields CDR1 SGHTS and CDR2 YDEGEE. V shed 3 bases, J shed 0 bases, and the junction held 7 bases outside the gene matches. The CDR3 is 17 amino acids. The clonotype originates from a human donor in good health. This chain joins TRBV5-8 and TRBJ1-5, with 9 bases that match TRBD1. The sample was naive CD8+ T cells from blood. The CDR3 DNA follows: TGTGCCAGCAGCTCAACAGGGGGCCCGTTTAGCAATCAGCCCCAGCATTTT. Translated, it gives CASSSTGGPFSNQPQHF.